This T cell receptor beta chain originates from a study of response to subunit inactivated influenza vaccine. With respect to this clonotype: What it recognizes is unknown.

Study-level findings and limits: With each seasonal influenza vaccination, the authors suggested, few new T cells are recruited.

From germline, CDR1 is MNHEY and CDR2 SVGEGT. V was cut by 7 bases and J by 6 bases, with 9 bases left in between. CDR3 length equals 12 residues. TCRdb re-called the RT-PCR reads with MiXCR, one entry per CDR3 protein. The data hold more than 400,000 distinct CDR3 sequences, with under 8.5% observed a single time. The TCR sequence derives from a man aged 45 to 70 who received an inactivated influenza vaccine. The specimen comprised PBMCs from blood, sampled 23 months after vaccination. The chain employs TRBV6-2 or TRBV6-3 and TRBJ2-2, with a tentative D call TRBD2 (5 bases). The CDR3: CASTGGSGELFF. DNA for the CDR3: TGTGCCAGCACCGGAGGTTCCGGGGAGCTGTTTTTT.